This T cell receptor beta chain was captured in a study of blood T cell repertoires in COVID-19. Turning to the study itself: Both acute and convalescent COVID-19 samples were obtained from the United States, Italy and Spain.

Profiling relied on immunoSEQ multiplex PCR, and the TCRdb table lists in-frame clones only, not all of them. The repertoire includes 65,000 to 95,000 clones, 60% to 75% of them detected once, and about 5.7% sits in the top ten. The CDR3 runs 15 residues. The rearrangement links TRBV21-1 to TRBJ1-1; the tabulated D call, TRBD1, remains unverified against the DNA. TRBV21-1 is labeled a pseudogene. Sequencing was carried out using peripheral blood. The clonotype was recovered from a middle-aged man with active or convalescent COVID-19. The CDR3 loop is CASSANNRGLNEAFF. CDR3 nucleotides: TGTGCCAGCAGCGCCAATAACAGGGGGTTGAATGAAGCTTTCTTT.